In this sample, the clone carrying this T cell receptor beta chain turned up a few times. Its cognate antigen is unknown. The data were taken from a study of CD8 T cells in ankylosing spondylitis. General study points: Among TCR beta sequences, a motif of several highly homologous variants appeared characteristic of ankylosing spondylitis blood. Matched ankylosing spondylitis synovial fluid reportedly contained a significantly enriched population of disease-linked clones.

Germline V gene sequence: CDR1 MGHDK, CDR2 SYGVNS. CDR3 size: 14 residues. The V gene lost 3 bases and the J gene lost 0 bases, with 7 bases spanning the gap. By quantitative 5'-RACE with molecular barcodes, the TCR beta libraries were made. TCRdb re-analysed the 5' RACE reads in MiXCR, keeping a single row per CDR3 protein. The data hold tens of thousands of distinct CDR3 sequences, with about a sixth observed a single time. Sample: blood. The chain has TRBV25-1 and TRBJ2-3, with D unclear. This sequence was found in a male donor with ankylosing spondylitis or in good health (not recorded which). The CDR3 region is CASSEVPSTDTQYF. CDR3 in DNA: TGTGCCAGCAGTGAGGTTCCTAGCACAGATACGCAGTATTTT.